A single sample gave rise to the 31 T cell receptor beta chains below, sequenced in a study of OX40 agonist ivuxolimab in advanced cancers. Generated by immunoSEQ multiplex PCR, the TCRdb table keeps only in-frame clones and is missing some. Among around 67,000 clones listed, 90% to 95% were seen once. The source was CD4+ or CD8+ T cells sorted from blood, collected in a trial of the OX40 agonist ivuxolimab. The receptors were sampled from an adult with an advanced solid tumor such as melanoma, head and neck, liver or kidney cancer.

The rearrangement joins TRBV11-1 to TRBJ2-1, with D perhaps assigned TRBD1 or TRBD2 (6 bases each). Trimming took off 1 base at V and 0 bases at J, with 13 bases between the two ends. The CDR3 has 17 amino acids. Germline V gives CDR1 SGHAT, CDR2 FQDESV (reference sequence). CDR3 DNA: TGTGCCAGCAGCTTAGGTAGCGGAGGGGGCTCCTACAATGAGCAGTTCTTC. Protein product: CASSLGSGGGSYNEQFF. Looking up the rest from reference TRBV11-1 and TRBJ2-1 gives the full variable domain: EAEVAQSPRYKITEKSQAVAFWCDPISGHATLYWYRQILGQGPELLVQFQDESVVDDSQLPKDRFSAERLKGVDSTLKIQPAELGDSAMYLCASSLGSGGGSYNEQFFGPGTRLTVL.

The sample holds one count of this clone. The V and J genes are TRBV6-6 and TRBJ2-7, with 7 bases identical to TRBD1. The J segment lost 0 bases and the V segment lost 6 bases, leaving 8 bases of the junction unmatched. CDR1 and CDR2 from the germline V gene are MNHNY and SVGAGI (reference sequence). The CDR3 runs 15 residues. The chain's CDR3 is CASRTGTAHSYEQYF. The CDR3, as DNA: TGTGCCAGCAGAACCGGGACAGCACACTCCTACGAGCAGTACTTC.

This sequence joins TRBV15 and TRBJ2-1, with D tentatively TRBD1 or TRBD2 (5 bases each). The CDR3 loop spans 15 amino acids. The ends were cut back, 4 bases at V and 4 bases at J, with 14 bases in the middle. Germline CDR1 reads LNHNV; CDR2 reads YYDKDF (reference sequence). The CDR3 region is CATSKGSGGYNEQFF. In DNA form, the CDR3 reads TGTGCCACCAGCAAGGGGAGTGGGGGTTACAATGAGCAGTTCTTC.

The chain has TRBV19 and TRBJ1-1; a weak D match, TRBD1 (5 bases). Germline loops: CDR1 LNHDA, CDR2 SQIVND (reference sequence). Trimming pared 1 base from V and 2 bases from J, leaving 8 bases between. The CDR3 consists of 14 residues. The CDR3 loop reads CASSIGRTNTEAFF. The CDR3 DNA follows: TGTGCCAGTAGTATAGGTCGGACAAACACTGAAGCTTTCTTT.

The gene calls are TRBV2 and TRBJ1-4; 7 positions agree with TRBD1. Germline V lookup: CDR1 SNHLY, CDR2 FYNNEI. J was trimmed by 9 bases and V by 7 bases; bases with no gene match: 14. There are 15 residues in the CDR3. The CDR3 region has the DNA TGTGCCAGCACTATGACGGGAACAGGGGCGCAAAAACTGTTTTTT. This gives the protein CASTMTGTGAQKLFF.

The rearrangement uses TRBV10-3 and TRBJ2-3; TRBD1 aligns across 9 bases. The V and J ends lost 7 bases and 4 bases, in that order; junction bases with no gene match: 9. This CDR3 has 15 amino acids. CDR1 is ENHRY, CDR2 SYGVKD, per germline. This chain's CDR3 is CAINTGGSVPDTQYF. DNA for the CDR3: TGTGCCATCAACACAGGGGGCTCTGTCCCAGATACGCAGTATTTT.

V and J are TRBV7-2 and TRBJ1-5; the D is unclear. Looked up from germline, CDR1 is SGHTA and CDR2 is FQGNSA. V lost 5 bases and J 7 bases, leaving 12 bases between the germline ends. There are 13 residues in the CDR3. The CDR3 coding sequence is TGTGCCAGCAGCCCCGAAAACCTCCAGCCCCAGCATTTT. It specifies CASSPENLQPQHF.

As concerns this clone: The junction and the germline gene differ at one end; a read error may be behind it. This chain uses TRBV11-2 with TRBJ2-7; 13 nucleotides match TRBD2. This CDR3 spans 13 amino acids. Germline CDR1 SGHAT, CDR2 FQNNGV. The CDR3 protein is CASSLEFTSGRDF. Here the CDR3 DNA reads TGTGCCAGCAGCTTAGAATTTACTAGCGGGAGGGACTTC.

The rearrangement joins TRBV7-2 to TRBJ1-5; D is unresolved. Germline CDR1 reads SGHTA; CDR2 reads FQGNSA. V lost 2 bases, J lost 1 base, and 9 bases lay in between. The CDR3 has 15 amino acids. In DNA, the CDR3 is TGTGCCAGCAGCTTATCTACAGCAAGCAATCAGCCCCAGCATTTT. It is translated as CASSLSTASNQPQHF.

The chain combines TRBV2 with TRBJ2-4, with D uncertain. V was trimmed by 1 base and J by 12 bases, leaving 19 bases between them. CDR1 is SNHLY and CDR2 is FYNNEI in the germline V gene. The CDR3 loop spans 15 amino acids. The CDR3 DNA is TGTGCCAGCAGTGAAGGCCCCTCTGGGGATGCTGCTCAGTACTTC. Amino acid sequence: CASSEGPSGDAAQYF.

The chain is built from TRBV28 and TRBJ1-1; 7 nucleotides agree with TRBD1. J was trimmed by 4 bases and V by 10 bases; bases with no gene match: 18. This CDR3 has 16 amino acids. Germline CDR1 and CDR2: MDHEN and SYDVKM. The CDR3 DNA reads as TGTGCCACCAAAAATGGGCTAGGGGGCAGAGGCACTGAAGCTTTCTTT. Protein: CATKNGLGGRGTEAFF. Supplemented by reference TRBV28 and TRBJ1-1, the full variable domain reads DVKVTQSSRYLVKRTGEKVFLECVQDMDHENMFWYRQDPGLGLRLIYFSYDVKMKEKGDIPEGYSVSREKKERFSLILESASTNQTSMYLCATKNGLGGRGTEAFFGQGTRLTVV.

In its sample, this clone was seen once. The chain recombines TRBV7-2 with TRBJ1-2; TRBD1 is a possible D gene (5 bases). The germline CDR1 and CDR2 sequences are SGHTA and FQGNSA. This CDR3 contains 15 residues. V lost 1 base and J 4 bases, leaving 13 bases between the germline ends. CDR3 DNA sequence: TGTGCCAGCAGCTTAGTGGGAGGGGAGGGCTATGGCTACACCTTC. This gives the protein CASSLVGGEGYGYTF.

The chain uses TRBV7-2 and TRBJ2-1; 10 bases are a match to TRBD2. Trimming removed 4 bases from V and 7 bases from J; junction bases left unmatched: 16. The germline V gene has CDR1 SGHTA and CDR2 FQGNSA. The CDR3 consists of 18 residues. The CDR3 DNA follows: TGTGCCAGCAGCTCGAACTCAAAAGCGGGGGGGCCTCGAAATGAGCAGTTCTTC. Amino acids: CASSSNSKAGGPRNEQFF.

The gene calls are TRBV5-1 and TRBJ1-5; tentative D call: TRBD1 (6 bases). V was shortened by 4 bases and J by 5 bases, with 16 bases between the two germline ends. The CDR3 is made up of 15 amino acids. Germline loops: CDR1 SGHRS, CDR2 YFSETQ. For the CDR3, the DNA is TGCGCCAGCAGCAGGGGGGGGACGGAGGATCAGCCCCAGCATTTT. Protein product: CASSRGGTEDQPQHF.

The genes are TRBV10-3 and TRBJ1-3; D unresolved. Trimming shortened V by 8 bases and J by 7 bases, and 18 bases separated the two germline ends. Germline CDR1 ENHRY, CDR2 SYGVKD. This CDR3 region has 14 residues. The CDR3 DNA reads as TGTGCCATCTCTCAGTCATTAGGGAAGAACACCATATATTTT. Amino acid sequence: CAISQSLGKNTIYF.

The chain carries TRBV7-8 and TRBJ2-7, with D possibly being TRBD1 (6 bases). This CDR3 has 15 residues. V lost 1 base and J lost 3, with 13 bases in between. CDR1 and CDR2 (germline): SGHVS, FQNEAQ. This CDR3 reads CASSLGQGRVYEQYF. CDR3 coding DNA: TGTGCCAGCAGCTTAGGGCAGGGGCGAGTCTACGAGCAGTACTTC. Full variable domain (rest looked up from reference TRBV7-8 and TRBJ2-7): GAGVSQSPRYKVAKRGQDVALRCDPISGHVSLFWYQQALGQGPEFLTYFQNEAQLDKSGLPSDRFFAERPEGSVSTLKIQRTQQEDSAVYLCASSLGQGRVYEQYFGPGTRLTVT.

The rearrangement joins TRBV6-1 to TRBJ2-2; 9 bases are shared with TRBD1. In germline, CDR1 is MNHNS, CDR2 SASEGT. Trimming removed 4 bases from V and 7 bases from J; junction bases left unmatched: 7. The CDR3 is 15 residues long. The CDR3 spells CASSARQGGVGELFF. The CDR3 DNA sequence: TGTGCCAGCAGTGCGCGACAGGGGGGGGTCGGGGAGCTGTTTTTT.

The J gene is TRBJ2-3, the V gene TRBV5-6, with a tentative D call TRBD2 (5 bases). Germline V CDR1 and CDR2: SGHDT, YYEEEE. The CDR3 sequence is 12 residues long. The ends were cut back, 1 base at V and 12 bases at J, with 12 bases in the middle. This CDR3 is CASSLPGVAQYF. The CDR3 DNA follows: TGTGCCAGCAGCTTGCCCGGGGTAGCCCAGTATTTT.

The chain combines TRBV11-2 with TRBJ2-2; no definite D call. Germline CDR1 is SGHAT and CDR2 is FQNNGV. The CDR3 sequence is 11 residues long. The V and J ends lost 5 bases and 10 bases respectively, with 8 bases between them. In nucleotides, the CDR3 is TGTGCCAGCAGCCCTTACCAGGAGCTGTTTTTT. It translates to CASSPYQELFF.

The J gene is TRBJ1-1, the V gene TRBV5-6; possible D gene TRBD1, 6 bases. Germline CDR1 reads SGHDT; CDR2 reads YYEEEE. Deletions cut 0 bases from V and 4 bases from J, with 10 bases between. The CDR3 covers 14 residues. The CDR3 spells CASSLVTGPTEAFF. CDR3 nucleotide sequence: TGTGCCAGCAGCTTGGTTACAGGGCCCACTGAAGCTTTCTTT.

The chain links TRBV5-1 to TRBJ2-1; 10 bases align to TRBD2. The CDR3 is 16 amino acids. The V gene end was trimmed by 3 bases and the J gene end by 4 bases; junction bases not matched to a gene: 7. CDR1 is SGHRS and CDR2 is YFSETQ in the germline V gene. The DNA of the CDR3 is TGCGCCAGCAGCTATACTCTAGCGGGAGATTACAATGAGCAGTTCTTC. It yields the protein CASSYTLAGDYNEQFF.

The chain joins TRBV2 to TRBJ2-1; D unresolved. Per the germline V gene, CDR1 is SNHLY and CDR2 is FYNNEI. The CDR3 contains 12 residues. Trimming took 3 bases from V and 6 from J, leaving 6 bases between them. In DNA, the CDR3 is TGTGCCAGCAGTGAGGGCTTCAATGAGCAGTTCTTC. Translating gives CASSEGFNEQFF.

The chain is built from TRBV28 and TRBJ2-1, with no clear D. Trimming removed 6 bases from V and 2 bases from J, with 8 bases in between. CDR1 and CDR2 (germline): MDHEN, SYDVKM. The CDR3 consists of 13 residues. The CDR3 DNA reads as TGTGCCAGCAGGATAGGTACCTACAATGAGCAGTTCTTC. Translation gives CASRIGTYNEQFF.

This chain links TRBV18 with TRBJ2-7; D remains ambiguous. With 5 bases removed from V and 6 bases from J, the gap between germline ends came to 17 bases. Germline CDR1 KGHSH, CDR2 LQKENI. The CDR3 is made up of 14 amino acids. CDR3 sequence (DNA): TGTGCCAGCTCAACCCCGGGTATGGCGGTCGAGCAGTACTTC. Translating it yields CASSTPGMAVEQYF.

The V call is TRBV6-6, the J call TRBJ1-5; TRBD1 might be the D (5 bases). CDR1 is MNHNY and CDR2 is SVGAGI in the germline V gene (reference sequence). V shed 0 bases and J shed 5 bases, with 11 bases lying between them. This CDR3 is 15 amino acids long. The DNA of the CDR3 is TGTGCCAGCAGTTACTCGGGGGAGGGCGATCAGCCCCAGCATTTT. Residues: CASSYSGEGDQPQHF.

This chain uses TRBV4-1 with TRBJ2-5; D gene uncertain. V was shortened by 1 base and J by 4 bases, with 13 bases between the two germline ends. The CDR3 sequence is 15 residues long. Germline CDR1 is MGHRA and CDR2 is YSYEKL. In nucleotides, the CDR3 is TGCGCCAGCAGCCAAGGGCAGGTGTTGTCAGAGACCCAGTACTTC. Amino acids: CASSQGQVLSETQYF.

The V and J genes are TRBV7-3 and TRBJ2-3; D might be TRBD1 (5 bases). CDR3 length equals 16 residues. Per germline, CDR1 SGHTA and CDR2 FQGTGA. Trimming cost V 1 base and J 8 bases, with 19 bases left between them. The DNA of the CDR3 is TGTGCCAGCAGCTTAATGGAGAGAGCCAATAGGGGTACGCAGTATTTT. Protein product: CASSLMERANRGTQYF.

This clone was detected only once. The rearrangement links TRBV7-8 to TRBJ2-7; possible D gene TRBD2, 6 bases. Germline V lookup: CDR1 SGHVS, CDR2 FQNEAQ. The V gene lost 5 bases and the J gene lost 3 bases, with 11 bases spanning the gap. CDR3 length: 13 amino acids. The CDR3 DNA reads as TGTGCCAGCAGCCAGGGACTGAACTACGAGCAGTACTTC. It encodes CASSQGLNYEQYF.

The genes are TRBV11-3 and TRBJ1-1; D remains ambiguous. The V gene lost 0 bases and the J gene lost 1 base, with 6 bases spanning the gap. This CDR3 has 14 amino acids. The germline gives CDR1 SGHNT, CDR2 YENEEA. The CDR3 spells CASSLEPGNTEAFF. In nucleotides, the CDR3 is TGTGCCAGCAGCTTAGAACCGGGGAACACTGAAGCTTTCTTT.

The J gene is TRBJ1-4, the V gene TRBV11-2; 7 nucleotides line up with TRBD1. With 1 base clipped from V and 4 bases from J, the junction kept 3 bases outside the gene matches. This CDR3 is built from 15 residues. Germline V gene data show CDR1 as SGHAT and CDR2 as FQNNGV. CDR3 in amino acids: CASSLGDRFNEKLFF. CDR3 in DNA: TGTGCCAGCAGCTTAGGGGACAGATTTAATGAAAAACTGTTTTTT.

This rearrangement joins TRBV6-6 to TRBJ1-3; D remains unclear. This CDR3 is 14 amino acids long. Germline values: CDR1 MNHNY, CDR2 SVGAGI (reference sequence). V lost 2 bases and J lost 4, with 9 bases in between. The CDR3 here is CASSYQVPGNTIYF. The CDR3 DNA follows: TGTGCCAGCAGTTACCAAGTCCCCGGAAACACCATATATTTT.